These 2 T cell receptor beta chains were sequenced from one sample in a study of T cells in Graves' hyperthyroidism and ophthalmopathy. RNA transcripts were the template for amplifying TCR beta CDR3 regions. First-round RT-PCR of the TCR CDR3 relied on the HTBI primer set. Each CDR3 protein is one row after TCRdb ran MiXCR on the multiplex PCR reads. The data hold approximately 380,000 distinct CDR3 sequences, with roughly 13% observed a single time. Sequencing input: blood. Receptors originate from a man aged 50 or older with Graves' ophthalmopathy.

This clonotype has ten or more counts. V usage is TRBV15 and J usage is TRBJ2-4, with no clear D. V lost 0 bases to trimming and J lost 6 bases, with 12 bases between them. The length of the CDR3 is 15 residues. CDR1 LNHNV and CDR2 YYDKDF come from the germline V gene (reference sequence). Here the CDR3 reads CATSRDGRVGNIQYF. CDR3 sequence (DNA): TGTGCCACCAGCAGAGATGGCAGAGTTGGAAACATTCAGTACTTC.

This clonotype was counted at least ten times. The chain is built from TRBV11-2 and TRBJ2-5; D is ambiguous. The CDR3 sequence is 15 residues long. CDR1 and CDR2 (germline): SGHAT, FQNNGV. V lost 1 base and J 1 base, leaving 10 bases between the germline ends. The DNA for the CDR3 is TGTGCCAGCAGCTTAGGTCAACTACTCCAAGAGACCCAGTACTTC. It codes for CASSLGQLLQETQYF. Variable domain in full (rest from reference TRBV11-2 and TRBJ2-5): EAGVAQSPRYKIIEKRQSVAFWCNPISGHATLYWYQQILGQGPKLLIQFQNNGVVDDSQLPKDRFSAERLKGVDSTLKIQPAKLEDSAVYLCASSLGQLLQETQYFGPGTRLLVL.